A selection of T cell receptor beta chains follows, all from one sample in a study of CD8 T cells in Susac syndrome. Via MiXCR, TCRdb re-called the immunoSEQ multiplex PCR reads, giving one row per CDR3 protein. The sample includes about 110,000 distinct CDR3 sequences, roughly 95% of them seen just once. The sample comprised CD4+ T cells from PBMCs. These receptors were collected from a human donor in good health. Each CDR3 is given with its conserved first and last residue. Each record gives: J gene, D gene, V gene, clone size, CDR3 DNA, CDR3 protein. The D gene is left open where the match is weak. The size field is filled for only some rows; it gives once, few, many or a size class.

TRBJ2-5 | TRBD1 | TRBV5-1 | - | TGCGCCAGCAGCCTGGGGACAGAACAAGAGACCCAGTACTTC | CASSLGTEQETQYF
TRBJ2-7 | - | TRBV20-1 | - | TGCAGTCCCTATGCCCATTCTCACTACGAGCAGTACTTC | CSPYAHSHYEQYF
TRBJ2-3 | - | TRBV29-1 | - | TGCAGCGTTGGTACGAAATTAACGCCAGATACGCAGTATTTT | CSVGTKLTPDTQYF
TRBJ2-2 | - | TRBV7-9 | - | TGTGCCAGCAGCTTTTCCGGGACCGAGAACACCGGGGAGCTGTTTTTT | CASSFSGTENTGELFF
TRBJ2-1 | - | TRBV14 | - | TGTGCCAGCAGCCAAGTGAATGAGCAGTTCTTC | CASSQVNEQFF
TRBJ1-3 | - | TRBV5-1 | few | TGCGCCAGCAGCCCCGGGTCCTCTGGAAACACCATATATTTT | CASSPGSSGNTIYF
TRBJ1-1 | - | TRBV29-1 | - | TGCAGCGTCGCTCATACGAACACTGAAGCTTTCTTT | CSVAHTNTEAFF
TRBJ2-7 | TRBD1 | TRBV5-4 | - | TGTGCCAGCGGTTCAGACAGGGCCTCCACCTACGAGCAGTACTTC | CASGSDRASTYEQYF
TRBJ2-1 | TRBD1 | TRBV4-1 | - | TGCGCCAGCAGCCACGTGGGACAGGGATTAACTGAGCAGTTCTTC | CASSHVGQGLTEQFF
TRBJ2-1 | - | TRBV4-2 | - | TGTGCCAGCAACGATCCAGGGGAGGCGTACAATGAGCAGTTCTTC | CASNDPGEAYNEQFF
TRBJ2-7 | - | TRBV9 | - | TGTGCCAGCAGCGTAGACGGTAGGGTGGGCGAGCAGTACTTC | CASSVDGRVGEQYF
TRBJ2-7 | TRBD2 | TRBV27 | - | TGTGCCAGCAGTTTACAAGCGGGAGGGGTGTACGAGCAGTACTTC | CASSLQAGGVYEQYF
TRBJ1-2 | - | TRBV29-1 | - | TGCAGCGTAGAGCCGGCTCTTTATGGCTACACCTTC | CSVEPALYGYTF
TRBJ2-1 | TRBD2 | TRBV4-3 | - | TGCGCCAGCAGCCTCTCCGGCGGGGGGAGCCAGCAGTTCTTC | CASSLSGGGSQQFF
TRBJ2-5 | TRBD1 | TRBV30 | - | TGTGCCTGGAGCGAATTCCCCCCCCAGGGGGCAGAGACCCAGTACTTC | CAWSEFPPQGAETQYF
TRBJ2-1 | - | TRBV28 | - | TGTGCCAGCAGCCTTGGGGGGGCAGGGCCGGGAAATGAGCAGTTCTTC | CASSLGGAGPGNEQFF
TRBJ2-1 | TRBD2 | TRBV11-2 | - | TGTGCCAGCTCAAGGGTGGGACTAGCGGGAGTGGGTGAGCAGTTCTTC | CASSRVGLAGVGEQFF
TRBJ2-1 | - | TRBV9 | - | TGTGCCCCGGCCAGGCTCGGGGGTGAGCAGTTCTTC | CAPARLGGEQFF
TRBJ2-6 | TRBD2 | TRBV19 | - | TGTGCCAGTAGTGGGACTAGCGGGAGTTCTGGGGCCAACGTCCTGACTTTC | CASSGTSGSSGANVLTF
TRBJ1-5 | - | TRBV28 | - | TGTGCCAGCAGTCCGAGCTCGGGAGGGGGGGCGAATCAGCCCCAGCATTTT | CASSPSSGGGANQPQHF
TRBJ2-3 | - | TRBV5-6 | - | TGTGCCAGCAGCTTGGATAGGACAGATACGCAGTATTTT | CASSLDRTDTQYF
TRBJ2-1 | TRBD2 | TRBV27 | - | TGTGCCAGCAGTCTCGGACGGGGGGGGACTTACAATGAGCAGTTCTTC | CASSLGRGGTYNEQFF
TRBJ1-5 | - | TRBV25-1 | - | TGTGCCAGCAGTGAACAGCTCAATCAGCCCCAGCATTTT | CASSEQLNQPQHF
TRBJ1-5 | - | TRBV6-2/TRBV6-3 | - | TGTGCCAGCAGCCGAAATGGGTATCAGCCCCAGCATTTT | CASSRNGYQPQHF
TRBJ1-6 | - | TRBV30 | - | TGTGCCTGGCGTTTGGAAAGTCCTTCACCCCTCCACTTT | CAWRLESPSPLHF
TRBJ1-1 | - | TRBV3-1 | - | TGTGCCAGCAGCCAAGGTTCCTCCGGGTGGGCGAACACTGAAGCTTTCTTT | CASSQGSSGWANTEAFF
TRBJ1-6 | TRBD1 | TRBV25-1 | - | TGTGCCAGCAGTGAAATGGGACAGTCAAATTCACCCCTCCACTTT | CASSEMGQSNSPLHF
TRBJ2-4 | - | TRBV3-1 | - | TGTGCCAGCAGCCGGACCCCAAACATTCAGTACTTC | CASSRTPNIQYF
TRBJ2-7 | TRBD2 | TRBV5-4 | - | TGTGCCAGCAGCTTGGAGTCCCTAGCGGGGACCTACGAGCAGTACTTC | CASSLESLAGTYEQYF
TRBJ1-1 | - | TRBV2 | - | TGTGCCAGCAGTGAAGGGGGGGTGTGGGCTTTCTTT | CASSEGGVWAFF
TRBJ2-2 | TRBD2 | TRBV5-1 | - | TGCGCCAGCAGCTATGTGGCGGGGGAAAACACCGGGGAGCTGTTTTTT | CASSYVAGENTGELFF
TRBJ2-2 | - | TRBV7-3 | - | TGTGCCAGCAGCTTAGGGGCTAGTACCGGGGAGCTGTTTTTT | CASSLGASTGELFF
TRBJ1-2 | TRBD1 | TRBV19 | - | TGTGCCAGTAGCGACGGACAGGGGAGGTATGGCTACACCTTC | CASSDGQGRYGYTF
TRBJ2-7 | TRBD2 | TRBV27 | - | TGTGCCACCGGGAGGGAAGCCTACGAGCAGTACTTC | CATGREAYEQYF